This TCR beta chain appears in the sequencing data of a study of blood T cells in healthy people across ages (dated by TCRdb to the mid-2010s). Background for the entire study: In model experiments, template switching captured roughly one uniquely barcoded TCR beta cDNA molecule for every two T cells. The donors were split into four age groups: young (average around 15 years), middle-aged (nearly 40), aged (more than 55) and long-lived (roughly 77). The study measured age-related changes in TCR beta repertoire diversity using deep sequencing normalized with unique cDNA molecular identifiers. Two additional independent replicas of 1 million unique cDNA reads from the same blood draw were analyzed for two donors (one aged 18 to 30 and one aged 80 or older). To avoid experimental bias, donors of different ages were randomly spread across the sequencing lanes.

The donors were about 40 Caucasian individuals from Russia, aged about 6 to 95 years, who were systemically healthy. Around 10 milliliters of peripheral blood were collected from each donor into EDTA-treated Vacutainer tubes. Ficoll-Paque density-gradient centrifugation was used to isolate PBMCs, with at least 6.5 million per sample. Total RNA was extracted from PBMCs with Trizol reagent, with at least 5 micrograms obtained per sample. The percentages of naive CD45RAhigh/CD27high T cells were determined by flow cytometry on a PBMC aliquot from every donor. Here is what the overall study found, with its caveats: Estimates of total diversity based on one million sequenced T cells were considered lower bounds and underestimates. There was a strong correlation between observed TCR beta diversity and the percentage of naive T cells measured by flow cytometry. Because profiling used bulk unsorted PBMCs, naive and antigen-experienced compartments could not be compared conclusively. Compared with the aged group, the long-lived group had more naive CD4+ T cells, fewer expanded clones and increased TCR diversity, a pattern suggesting age selection. The CMV infection status of donors was not known, potentially confounding age-related changes in expanded clonotypes. As age increased, observed TCR beta diversity per million T cells dropped in a roughly linear way, and a significant reduction was already evident by age about 40.

On this clonotype itself: Its antigen is unknown. No base quality values were provided; no much bigger clone lies one nucleotide off.

CDR1 MGHRA and CDR2 YSYEKL are derived from the germline V gene. Counted from cysteine to phenylalanine, this CDR3 has 14 amino acids. Only CDR3 DNA is held: 42 bases, read in frame from base 1. V was cut back by 0 bases and J by 11 bases, leaving a gap of 16 bases between them. The library was made by 5' RACE. TCRdb lists the instrument as Illumina HiSeq 2500. A second PCR of 7 to 11 cycles was performed with a sample-barcoded 5' primer and a J-beta primer mix. A template-switch 5' adaptor carrying 12 random nucleotides introduced a unique molecular identifier onto each TCR beta cDNA molecule. Each sample yielded at least 3 million CDR3-containing paired-end reads. The Mint cDNA synthesis kit, primed by a TRBC-specific oligonucleotide, was used to synthesize first-strand cDNA from all RNA. All cDNA was treated with uracil-DNA glycosylase and then went through a first 18-cycle PCR with the universal primers M1SS and BC2_uni_R. Regarding the original processing steps: For normalization, 1 million high-quality reads were randomly selected from each sample, with every read carrying a distinct molecular identifier. Reads sharing molecular identifiers were discarded rather than binned into consensus sequences. MiTCR, with a Q25 quality threshold and the strictest error-elimination algorithm, was used for CDR3 identification, clonotype clustering and error correction. Lower-bound total TCR beta diversity was estimated with a nonparametric unseen species model using Euler transformation. TCRdb trimmed public reads at Q25 via fastp, called clones via MiXCR and kept in-frame beta chains. A single entry per CDR3 protein holds the most common genes and DNA from its merged rows. The V and J calls shown here were made by TCRdb, not taken from the authors' results. Counted in this sample were roughly 1.6 million distinct CDR3 sequences; about 31% of them appeared once. Of the sample, 11% falls within the top ten clones.

The sequenced sample was blood. This TCR came from a woman in her 30s in good health. This chain joins TRBV4-1 to TRBJ1-1; the D segment cannot be called with confidence. The DNA reads TGCGCCAGCAGCCAAGAAGGTCTGGTGGGTGCCGCTTTCTTT. It is translated as CASSQEGLVGAAFF.